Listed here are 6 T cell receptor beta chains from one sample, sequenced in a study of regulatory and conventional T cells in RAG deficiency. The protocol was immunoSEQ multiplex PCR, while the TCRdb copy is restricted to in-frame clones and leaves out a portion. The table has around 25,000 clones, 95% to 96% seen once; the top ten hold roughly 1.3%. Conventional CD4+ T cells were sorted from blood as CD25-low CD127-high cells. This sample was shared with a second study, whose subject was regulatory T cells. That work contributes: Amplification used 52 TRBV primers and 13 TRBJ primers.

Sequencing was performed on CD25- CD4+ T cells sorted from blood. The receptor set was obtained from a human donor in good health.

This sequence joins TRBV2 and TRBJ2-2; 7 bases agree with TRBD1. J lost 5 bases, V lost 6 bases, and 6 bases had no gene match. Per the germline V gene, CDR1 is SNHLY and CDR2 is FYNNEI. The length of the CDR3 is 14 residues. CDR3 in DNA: TGTGCCAGCAGGATAGACAGGGCAACCGGGGAGCTGTTTTTT. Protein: CASRIDRATGELFF.

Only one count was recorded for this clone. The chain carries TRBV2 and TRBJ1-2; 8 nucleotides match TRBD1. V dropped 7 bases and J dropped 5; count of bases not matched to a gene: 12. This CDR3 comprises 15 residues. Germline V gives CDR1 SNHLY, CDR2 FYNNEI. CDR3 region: CASIDRGKIGYGYTF. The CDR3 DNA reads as TGTGCCAGCATTGACAGGGGCAAGATAGGATATGGCTACACCTTC.

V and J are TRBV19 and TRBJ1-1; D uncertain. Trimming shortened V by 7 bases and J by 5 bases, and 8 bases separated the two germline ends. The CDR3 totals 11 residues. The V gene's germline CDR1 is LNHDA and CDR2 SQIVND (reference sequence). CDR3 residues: CASTPGTEAFF. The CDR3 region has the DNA TGTGCCAGTACCCCGGGGACTGAAGCTTTCTTT.

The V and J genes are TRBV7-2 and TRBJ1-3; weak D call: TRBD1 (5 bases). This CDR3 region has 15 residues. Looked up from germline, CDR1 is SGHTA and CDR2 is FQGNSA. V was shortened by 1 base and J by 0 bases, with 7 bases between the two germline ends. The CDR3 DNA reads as TGTGCCAGCAGCTTAGGGCAGGGCTCTGGAAACACCATATATTTT. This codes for CASSLGQGSGNTIYF.

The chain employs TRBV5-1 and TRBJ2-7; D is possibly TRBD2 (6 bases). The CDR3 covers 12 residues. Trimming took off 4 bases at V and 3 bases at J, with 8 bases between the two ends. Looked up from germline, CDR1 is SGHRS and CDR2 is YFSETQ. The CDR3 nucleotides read TGCGCCAGCAGCGGAGGGATCTACGAGCAGTACTTC. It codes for CASSGGIYEQYF.

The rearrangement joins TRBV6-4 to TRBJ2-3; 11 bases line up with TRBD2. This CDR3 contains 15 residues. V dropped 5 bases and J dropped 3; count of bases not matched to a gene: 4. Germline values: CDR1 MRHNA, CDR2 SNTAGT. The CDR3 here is CASSLSGGATDTQYF. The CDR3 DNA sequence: TGTGCCAGCAGTCTTAGCGGGGGGGCGACAGATACGCAGTATTTT.